The sequence of this T cell receptor (beta chain) was determined in a study of T cell changes during pregnancy in multiple sclerosis. V was trimmed by 4 bases and J by 2 bases, leaving 10 bases between them. This CDR3 is 14 amino acids long. Germline V gene sequence: CDR1 MNHEY, CDR2 SVGAGI. Only in-frame clones appear in the TCRdb table, and some are missing; sequencing was by immunoSEQ multiplex PCR. The table lists approximately 12,000 clones, 85% to 90% of them singletons. The origin of this receptor is a female donor in good health, enrolled as a control in a pregnancy study. The chain joins TRBV6-5 to TRBJ2-3; TRBD1 is a possible D gene (6 bases). The source was CD8+ T cells from peripheral blood mononuclear cells, collected in the second trimester of pregnancy. The CDR3 sequence is CASSLGGPTDTQYF. The CDR3 DNA reads TGTGCCAGCAGTTTAGGGGGACCCACAGATACGCAGTATTTT.